This entry lists 25 T cell receptor beta chains sequenced from one sample in a study of radiation and T cells in renal cell carcinoma. The time point is: blood 4 weeks post-SBRT, at nephrectomy. Regarding treatment: 15 Gy SBRT to primary tumor, nephrectomy 4 weeks later. Here immunoSEQ multiplex PCR was the method, and the copy in TCRdb shows in-frame clones only, minus some. The sample includes fewer than 200,000 clones, about nine tenths of them seen just once. The sequencing used blood, collected from a patient whose treatment included radiotherapy and nephrectomy. The receptors here all came from a woman in her forties or fifties with renal cell carcinoma.

The V and J genes are TRBV7-2 and TRBJ1-1, with D possibly TRBD1 on 5 matching bases. Germline-derived CDR1 and CDR2 are SGHTA and FQGNSA. V was clipped by 0 bases and J by 5 bases, with 10 bases between them. The CDR3 contains 14 residues. The CDR3 nucleotides read TGTGCCAGCAGCTTAGCGGTCGGGGGAACTGAAGCTTTCTTT. This translates into CASSLAVGGTEAFF.

This clone was observed once. The J gene is TRBJ2-2, the V gene TRBV2; 10 bases align to TRBD1. Per germline, CDR1 SNHLY and CDR2 FYNNEI. This CDR3 contains 16 residues. The V gene end was trimmed by 6 bases and the J gene end by 4 bases; junction bases not matched to a gene: 8. CDR3 coding DNA: TGTGCCAGCAGATTCGACAGGGGGCTTGGCACCGGGGAGCTGTTTTTT. It codes for CASRFDRGLGTGELFF.

CDR3 loop: CASSLAGDYGYTF. The CDR3 region has the DNA TGCGCCAGCAGCTTGGCAGGAGACTATGGCTACACCTTC. The chain links TRBV5-1 to TRBJ1-2; the D is unclear. CDR3 length: 13 amino acids. The V end was cut by 0 bases, the J end by 3 bases, with 6 bases between. Germline V lookup: CDR1 SGHRS, CDR2 YFSETQ.

The genes are TRBV6-6 and TRBJ1-2; tentative D call: TRBD1 (6 bases). The CDR3 spans 15 residues. Trimming took off 4 bases at V and 7 bases at J, with 19 bases between the two ends. The V gene's germline CDR1 is MNHNY and CDR2 SVGAGI (reference sequence). The CDR3 region has the DNA TGTGCCAGCAGTTTTTACAGGGAAAGTTCATCTGGCTACACCTTC. It codes for CASSFYRESSSGYTF.

The V call is TRBV6-4, the J call TRBJ2-1; 9 bases line up with TRBD2. V dropped 3 bases and J dropped 7; count of bases not matched to a gene: 4. CDR3 size: 14 residues. From germline, CDR1 is MRHNA and CDR2 SNTAGT. CDR3 in DNA: TGTGCCAGCAGTGAGCGGGGGGGCAGTAATGAGCAGTTCTTC. It is translated as CASSERGGSNEQFF.

V gene TRBV10-3 combines with J gene TRBJ1-2; 9 bases fit TRBD1. The CDR3 runs to 13 residues. The germline V gene encodes CDR1 ENHRY and CDR2 SYGVKD. Trimming took 7 bases from V and 3 from J; bases not matched to a gene: 3. CDR3 sequence reads: CAITRDRDYGYTF. Written as DNA, the CDR3 is TGTGCCATCACCCGGGACAGGGACTATGGCTACACCTTC.

In nucleotides, the CDR3 is TGTGCCAGCAGCTTAGAAAGTCAGGGCGGCACCGGGGAGCTGTTTTTT. Protein: CASSLESQGGTGELFF. The chain uses TRBV7-9 and TRBJ2-2; D is possibly TRBD1 (5 bases). Trimming cost V 1 base and J 4 bases, with 13 bases left between them. This CDR3 is 16 amino acids long. CDR1 is SEHNR, CDR2 FQNEAQ, per germline (reference sequence).

The rearrangement uses TRBV23-1 and TRBJ2-1; perhaps TRBD1 as D (6 bases). TRBV23-1 is classed as an ORF, of uncertain function. The CDR3 length is 14 residues. Deletions cut 9 bases from V and 2 bases from J, with 14 bases between. CDR3 amino acids: CARGGDFAYNEQFF. CDR3 sequence (DNA): TGCGCCAGAGGGGGTGATTTTGCCTACAATGAGCAGTTCTTC.

The rearrangement links TRBV27 to TRBJ1-2, with D uncertain. V was cut by 2 bases and J by 7 bases, with 11 bases left in between. CDR1 is MNHEY and CDR2 is SMNVEV in the germline V gene (reference sequence). This CDR3 contains 13 residues. The CDR3 here is CASSLMGGGGYTF. For the CDR3, the DNA is TGTGCCAGCAGTTTAATGGGTGGTGGTGGCTACACCTTC.

The CDR3 is CASSYIGPQNQPQHF. For the CDR3, the DNA is TGTGCCAGCAGCTATATTGGGCCCCAAAATCAGCCCCAGCATTTT. V gene TRBV7-8 combines with J gene TRBJ1-5; no clear D gene. This CDR3 is built from 15 residues. V lost 4 bases, J lost 4 bases, and 14 bases lay in between. The germline V gene has CDR1 SGHVS and CDR2 FQNEAQ.

The V gene is TRBV18, the J gene TRBJ2-1, with D maybe TRBD2 (6 bases). The CDR3 consists of 15 residues. V was clipped by 3 bases and J by 1 base, with 10 bases between them. Germline values: CDR1 KGHSH, CDR2 LQKENI. The CDR3 is CASSPRDSSYNEQFF. CDR3 DNA sequence: TGTGCCAGCTCACCTAGGGACTCTTCCTACAATGAGCAGTTCTTC.

The rearrangement links TRBV7-9 to TRBJ1-1; D gene ambiguous. The CDR3 contains 17 residues. Germline V gives CDR1 SEHNR, CDR2 FQNEAQ (reference sequence). Trimming pared 5 bases from V and 1 base from J, leaving 20 bases between. CDR3 protein: CASSPRGKDSKNTEAFF. The CDR3, as DNA: TGTGCCAGCAGCCCGAGAGGAAAGGATTCGAAGAACACTGAAGCTTTCTTT.

The rearrangement uses TRBV11-3 and TRBJ1-1, with D possibly matching TRBD1 (5 bases). The CDR3 loop spans 15 amino acids. Looked up from germline, CDR1 is SGHNT and CDR2 is YENEEA. V lost 1 base, J lost 0 bases, and 9 bases lay in between. The CDR3 region has the DNA TGTGCCAGCAGCTTAGGGGGGGATATGAACACTGAAGCTTTCTTT. This encodes CASSLGGDMNTEAFF.

The chain employs TRBV6-5 and TRBJ2-7, with D unresolved. From germline, CDR1 is MNHEY and CDR2 SVGAGI. V was clipped by 1 base and J by 4 bases, with 14 bases between them. This CDR3 comprises 15 residues. The CDR3 coding sequence is TGTGCCAGCAGTTACTTCGGTTCCCAAGGGTACGAGCAGTACTTC. This sequence encodes CASSYFGSQGYEQYF.

This clone was seen more than once but under ten times. The rearrangement links TRBV18 to TRBJ2-1; tentative D call: TRBD1 (6 bases). The CDR3 consists of 14 residues. Trimming removed 5 bases at V and 3 bases at J, with 11 bases between. Germline CDR1 is KGHSH and CDR2 is LQKENI. As DNA, the CDR3 is TGTGCCAGCTCAACGACAGGCTACTACAATGAGCAGTTCTTC. It codes for CASSTTGYYNEQFF.

The chain employs TRBV10-2 and TRBJ1-1; 7 bases are a match to TRBD1. The V segment lost 3 bases and the J segment 4 bases; nucleotides outside the gene matches: 5. This CDR3 region has 14 residues. Germline values: CDR1 WSHSY, CDR2 SAAADI. Here the CDR3 DNA reads TGCGCCAGCAGTGATAACAGGGGCGTCACTGAAGCTTTCTTT. It encodes CASSDNRGVTEAFF.

This clone was counted between two and nine times. This rearrangement joins TRBV15 to TRBJ2-2; D uncertain. This CDR3 is 13 amino acids long. V dropped 0 bases and J dropped 8 bases, with 7 bases sitting between them. Germline lookup yields CDR1 LNHNV and CDR2 YYDKDF (reference sequence). The CDR3 DNA reads TGTGCCACCAGCAGAGACCCGGATGGGGAGCTGTTTTTT. Amino acids: CATSRDPDGELFF.

The chain carries TRBV5-6 and TRBJ1-1; D ambiguous. The CDR3 has 13 residues. The V end lost 1 base, the J end lost 0 bases, and 4 bases lay between the germline ends. Germline V gives CDR1 SGHDT, CDR2 YYEEEE. CDR3 sequence reads: CASSLRMNTEAFF. For the CDR3, the DNA is TGTGCCAGCAGCTTGCGTATGAACACTGAAGCTTTCTTT.

The genes are TRBV4-1 and TRBJ1-2, with 8 nucleotides matching TRBD1. Germline V CDR1 and CDR2: MGHRA, YSYEKL. Losses at the gene ends were 3 bases for V and 5 bases for J; bases not matched to a gene: 14. The CDR3 is 17 residues long. CDR3 DNA sequence: TGCGCCAGCAGCCAGCGGCTCTTAGGACAGGGACCTTATGGCTACACCTTC. Translation: CASSQRLLGQGPYGYTF.

The chain uses TRBV6-1 and TRBJ2-7; D gene unclear. Deletions cut 8 bases from V and 3 bases from J, with 8 bases between. The CDR3 totals 11 residues. Germline CDR1 and CDR2: MNHNS and SASEGT. The CDR3 region is CASPVGYEQYF. The CDR3 region has the DNA TGTGCCAGCCCCGTAGGCTACGAGCAGTACTTC.

The V call is TRBV9, the J call TRBJ1-4, with D perhaps matching TRBD1 (5 bases). V dropped 0 bases and J dropped 11 bases, with 14 bases sitting between them. Germline assignment: CDR1 SGDLS and CDR2 YYNGEE. The CDR3 consists of 14 residues. CDR3 nucleotide sequence: TGTGCCAGCAGCGTAGGCTATAGGGGAGAGAAACTGTTTTTT. Amino acid sequence: CASSVGYRGEKLFF.

V usage is TRBV7-6 and J usage is TRBJ2-1; 11 nucleotides align to TRBD2. The germline V gene has CDR1 SGHVS and CDR2 FNYEAQ. V lost 5 bases, J lost 5 bases, and 14 bases stayed unmatched. The CDR3 is 18 residues long. The CDR3 sequence is CASSNPGLAAQKNNEQFF. In DNA form, the CDR3 reads TGTGCCAGCAGCAATCCGGGACTAGCGGCCCAAAAGAACAATGAGCAGTTCTTC.

This clone showed up just once. The chain couples TRBV27 to TRBJ2-1; 13 bases line up with TRBD2. The CDR3 has 16 residues. V shed 0 bases and J 4 bases; nucleotides not matched to a gene: 0. Germline values: CDR1 MNHEY, CDR2 SMNVEV (reference sequence). The CDR3 bases are TGTGCCAGCAGTTTATCGACTAGCGGGGGGTACAATGAGCAGTTCTTC. Translation gives CASSLSTSGGYNEQFF.

V gene TRBV5-6 combines with J gene TRBJ2-6, with a possible D match to TRBD1 (6 bases). V lost 4 bases to trimming and J lost 2 bases, with 13 bases between them. Germline assignment: CDR1 SGHDT and CDR2 YYEEEE. CDR3 length: 16 residues. CDR3 amino acids: CASSPIWTAGANVLTF. The CDR3 region has the DNA TGTGCCAGCAGCCCGATCTGGACAGCTGGGGCCAACGTCCTGACTTTC. Together with reference TRBV5-6 and TRBJ2-6, the CDR3 gives the full variable domain: DAGVTQSPTHLIKTRGQQVTLRCSPKSGHDTVSWYQQALGQGPQFIFQYYEEEERQRGNFPDRFSGHQFPNYSSELNVNALLLGDSALYLCASSPIWTAGANVLTFGAGSRLTVL.

The rearrangement joins TRBV6-1 to TRBJ2-1, with D perhaps matching TRBD1 (6 bases). This CDR3 region has 12 residues. The germline V and J ends were trimmed by 3 bases and 8 bases, with 8 bases remaining between them. Germline V gives CDR1 MNHNS, CDR2 SASEGT. The CDR3 loop reads CASSETGYEQFF. DNA of the CDR3: TGTGCCAGCAGTGAGACAGGCTATGAGCAGTTCTTC.